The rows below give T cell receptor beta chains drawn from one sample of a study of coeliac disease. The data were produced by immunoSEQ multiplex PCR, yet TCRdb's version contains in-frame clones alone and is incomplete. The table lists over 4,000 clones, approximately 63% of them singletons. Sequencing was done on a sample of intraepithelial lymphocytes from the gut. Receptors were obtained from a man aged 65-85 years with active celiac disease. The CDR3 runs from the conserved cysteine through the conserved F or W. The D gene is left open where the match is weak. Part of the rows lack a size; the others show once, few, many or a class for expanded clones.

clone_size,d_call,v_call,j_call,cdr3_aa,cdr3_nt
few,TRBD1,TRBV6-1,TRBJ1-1,CASSGQGARTEAFF,TGTGCCAGCAGTGGACAGGGGGCGAGGACTGAAGCTTTCTTT
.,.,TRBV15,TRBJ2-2,CATSRDLGNTGELFF,TGTGCCACCAGCAGAGATCTCGGGAACACCGGGGAGCTGTTTTTT
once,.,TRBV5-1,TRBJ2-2,CASSLGWVEGTGELFF,TGCGCCAGCAGCTTGGGCTGGGTAGAGGGTACCGGGGAGCTGTTTTTT
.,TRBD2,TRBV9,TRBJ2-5,CASSVMSVAGDGETQYF,TGTGCCAGCAGCGTAATGAGTGTAGCGGGAGATGGAGAGACCCAGTACTTC
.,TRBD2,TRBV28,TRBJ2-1,CASSLSASGPNEQFF,TGTGCCAGCAGTTTATCAGCTAGCGGACCCAATGAGCAGTTCTTC
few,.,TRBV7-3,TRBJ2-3,CASSLVGSSTDTQYF,TGTGCCAGCAGCTTGGTCGGGAGTAGCACAGATACGCAGTATTTT
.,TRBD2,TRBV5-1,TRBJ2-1,CASRGLAGSNEQFF,TGCGCCAGCAGAGGACTAGCGGGTAGCAATGAGCAGTTCTTC
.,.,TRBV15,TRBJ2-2,CATSRRDRSNTGELFF,TGTGCCACCAGCAGACGAGACAGATCGAACACCGGGGAGCTGTTTTTT
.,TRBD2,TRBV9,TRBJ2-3,CASSYRTSGSTDTQYF,TGTGCCAGCAGCTATCGGACTAGCGGGAGTACAGATACGCAGTATTTT
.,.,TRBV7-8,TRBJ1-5,CASSRAGGYSNQPQHF,TGTGCCAGCAGCCGGGCGGGGGGGTATAGCAATCAGCCCCAGCATTTT
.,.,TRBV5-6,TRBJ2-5,CASSSLAGTQYF,TGTGCCAGCAGCTCGCTTGCGGGGACCCAGTACTTC
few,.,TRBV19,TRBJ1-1,CGSKGQEGIEAFF,TGTGGATCGAAAGGGCAGGAGGGGATTGAAGCTTTCTTT
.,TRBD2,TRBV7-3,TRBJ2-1,CASSLTGTSGINEQFF,TGTGCCAGCAGCTTAACAGGGACTAGCGGTATTAATGAGCAGTTCTTC
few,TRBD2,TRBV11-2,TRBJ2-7,CASSGGLAEYEQYF,TGTGCCAGCAGCGGGGGACTAGCAGAGTACGAGCAGTACTTC
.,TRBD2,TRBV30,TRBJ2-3,CAWSTGTSGDSTDTQYF,TGTGCCTGGAGCACCGGGACTAGCGGCGACAGCACAGATACGCAGTATTTT
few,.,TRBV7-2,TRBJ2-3,CASSLGFLGAGDTQYF,TGTGCCAGCAGCTTAGGGTTTTTGGGGGCGGGAGATACGCAGTATTTT
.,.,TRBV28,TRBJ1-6,CASSPAMEKPLHF,TGTGCCAGCAGTCCCGCAATGGAGAAACCCCTCCACTTT
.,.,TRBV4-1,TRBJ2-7,CASSQDRGAYEQYF,TGCGCCAGCAGCCAAGACAGGGGGGCCTACGAGCAGTACTTC
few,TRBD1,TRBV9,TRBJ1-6,CASGQGAVGNSPLHF,TGTGCCAGCGGACAGGGGGCCGTGGGCAATTCACCCCTCCACTTT
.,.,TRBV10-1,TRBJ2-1,CASSEAGRLYNEQFF,TGCGCCAGCAGTGAAGCAGGTCGCCTATACAATGAGCAGTTCTTC
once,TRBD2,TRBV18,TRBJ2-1,CASSPKSSAGGVEQFF,TGTGCCAGCTCACCAAAGAGCTCAGCGGGAGGAGTTGAGCAGTTCTTC
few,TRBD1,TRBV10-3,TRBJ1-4,CAISASGQGGEKLFF,TGTGCCATCAGTGCCAGCGGACAGGGTGGTGAAAAACTGTTTTTT
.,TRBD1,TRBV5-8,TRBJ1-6,CASSLGTGRNSPLHF,TGTGCCAGCAGCTTGGGGACAGGACGTAATTCACCCCTCCACTTT
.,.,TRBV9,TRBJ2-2,CARSATPRGTGELFF,TGTGCCAGAAGCGCTACTCCCAGGGGTACCGGGGAGCTGTTTTTT
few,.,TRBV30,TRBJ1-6,CAWSDPGLALHF,TGTGCCTGGAGCGACCCGGGTTTGGCCCTCCACTTT
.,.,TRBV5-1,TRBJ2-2,CASRYWTDSTGELFF,TGCGCCAGCAGGTACTGGACAGATTCCACCGGGGAGCTGTTTTTT
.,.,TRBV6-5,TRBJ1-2,CASSSVTIGWGYTF,TGTGCCAGCAGTTCCGTAACTATCGGGTGGGGCTACACCTTC